This is a list of T cell receptor beta chains from one sample in a study of cytomegalovirus exposure and HLA in healthy donors. Libraries were prepared by immunoSEQ multiplex PCR; TCRdb keeps only in-frame clonotypes and omits some of them. The repertoire holds about 160,000 clones, with less than 85% as singletons. The sequencing input was PBMCs. These receptors originate from a man in his fifties in good health and CMV-seropositive. CDR3s leave out the opening cysteine and the closing phenylalanine or tryptophan.

j_call v_call cdr3_aa
TRBJ2-7 TRBV5-5 ASSLSGSSYEQY
TRBJ2-1 TRBV27 ASTPSATYNEQF
TRBJ2-3 TRBV2 ASSDRRGDTQY
TRBJ1-2 TRBV6-1 ASSEARTGNYGYT
TRBJ1-5 TRBV2 ASSAPGGGTGGEPQH
TRBJ1-6 TRBV10-2 ASSVAGVGNSPLH
TRBJ2-7 TRBV10-1 ASSARLAGVYEQY
TRBJ2-7 TRBV21-1 ASSPQQRPRLEQY
TRBJ1-2 TRBV28 ASGPRGQATANYGYT
TRBJ2-7 TRBV29-1 SVEGAPGEQY
TRBJ1-2 TRBV19 ASSPRTGGGNYGYT
TRBJ2-7 TRBV2 ASSDGTSGVEQY
TRBJ1-2 TRBV4-3 ASSQDGKGDGYT
TRBJ2-2 TRBV29-1 SVERQGPGELF
TRBJ1-5 TRBV2 ASSYSNQPQH
TRBJ2-5 TRBV6-1 ASSEQGAGETQY
TRBJ1-5 TRBV6-4 ASRRYSNQPQH
TRBJ2-7 TRBV6-6 ASSYGDSSIYEQY
TRBJ2-1 TRBV5-1 ASSLSGDLNEQF
TRBJ1-2 TRBV2 ASGRDRLQDGYT
TRBJ2-7 TRBV9 ASSVGAGITYEQY
TRBJ2-5 TRBV6-1 ASSEQGGETQY